These 2 T cell receptor beta chains originate from one sample sequenced in a study of cytomegalovirus exposure and HLA in healthy donors. The PCR used 60 Vbeta and 13 Jbeta primers. Produced via immunoSEQ multiplex PCR; TCRdb's table is partial and in-frame only. Of a few hundred thousand clones detected, about three quarters appear once; the ten largest clones hold around 1.8%. The sample consisted of PBMCs. These receptors were obtained from a man aged 18 to 29 in good health and CMV-seronegative.

The chain couples TRBV7-3 to TRBJ2-1, with D maybe TRBD2 (5 bases). The germline V and J ends were trimmed by 5 bases and 10 bases, with 15 bases remaining between them. The CDR3 has 13 amino acids. Per the germline V gene, CDR1 is SGHTA and CDR2 is FQGTGA. The CDR3: CASSPNGVGEQFF. The CDR3 nucleotides are TGTGCCAGCAGCCCCAACGGGGTGGGGGAGCAGTTCTTC.

This clone has just a few counts. V is TRBV4-2 and J is TRBJ1-6; 7 bases agree with TRBD1. There are 17 residues in the CDR3. Germline CDR1 reads LGHNA; CDR2 reads YNFKEQ. V shed 5 bases and J 8 bases; nucleotides not matched to a gene: 15. CDR3 nucleotide sequence: TGTGCCAGCAGCTCCCGACAGACGTGGACAGGTGATTCACCCCTCCACTTT. This sequence encodes CASSSRQTWTGDSPLHF.